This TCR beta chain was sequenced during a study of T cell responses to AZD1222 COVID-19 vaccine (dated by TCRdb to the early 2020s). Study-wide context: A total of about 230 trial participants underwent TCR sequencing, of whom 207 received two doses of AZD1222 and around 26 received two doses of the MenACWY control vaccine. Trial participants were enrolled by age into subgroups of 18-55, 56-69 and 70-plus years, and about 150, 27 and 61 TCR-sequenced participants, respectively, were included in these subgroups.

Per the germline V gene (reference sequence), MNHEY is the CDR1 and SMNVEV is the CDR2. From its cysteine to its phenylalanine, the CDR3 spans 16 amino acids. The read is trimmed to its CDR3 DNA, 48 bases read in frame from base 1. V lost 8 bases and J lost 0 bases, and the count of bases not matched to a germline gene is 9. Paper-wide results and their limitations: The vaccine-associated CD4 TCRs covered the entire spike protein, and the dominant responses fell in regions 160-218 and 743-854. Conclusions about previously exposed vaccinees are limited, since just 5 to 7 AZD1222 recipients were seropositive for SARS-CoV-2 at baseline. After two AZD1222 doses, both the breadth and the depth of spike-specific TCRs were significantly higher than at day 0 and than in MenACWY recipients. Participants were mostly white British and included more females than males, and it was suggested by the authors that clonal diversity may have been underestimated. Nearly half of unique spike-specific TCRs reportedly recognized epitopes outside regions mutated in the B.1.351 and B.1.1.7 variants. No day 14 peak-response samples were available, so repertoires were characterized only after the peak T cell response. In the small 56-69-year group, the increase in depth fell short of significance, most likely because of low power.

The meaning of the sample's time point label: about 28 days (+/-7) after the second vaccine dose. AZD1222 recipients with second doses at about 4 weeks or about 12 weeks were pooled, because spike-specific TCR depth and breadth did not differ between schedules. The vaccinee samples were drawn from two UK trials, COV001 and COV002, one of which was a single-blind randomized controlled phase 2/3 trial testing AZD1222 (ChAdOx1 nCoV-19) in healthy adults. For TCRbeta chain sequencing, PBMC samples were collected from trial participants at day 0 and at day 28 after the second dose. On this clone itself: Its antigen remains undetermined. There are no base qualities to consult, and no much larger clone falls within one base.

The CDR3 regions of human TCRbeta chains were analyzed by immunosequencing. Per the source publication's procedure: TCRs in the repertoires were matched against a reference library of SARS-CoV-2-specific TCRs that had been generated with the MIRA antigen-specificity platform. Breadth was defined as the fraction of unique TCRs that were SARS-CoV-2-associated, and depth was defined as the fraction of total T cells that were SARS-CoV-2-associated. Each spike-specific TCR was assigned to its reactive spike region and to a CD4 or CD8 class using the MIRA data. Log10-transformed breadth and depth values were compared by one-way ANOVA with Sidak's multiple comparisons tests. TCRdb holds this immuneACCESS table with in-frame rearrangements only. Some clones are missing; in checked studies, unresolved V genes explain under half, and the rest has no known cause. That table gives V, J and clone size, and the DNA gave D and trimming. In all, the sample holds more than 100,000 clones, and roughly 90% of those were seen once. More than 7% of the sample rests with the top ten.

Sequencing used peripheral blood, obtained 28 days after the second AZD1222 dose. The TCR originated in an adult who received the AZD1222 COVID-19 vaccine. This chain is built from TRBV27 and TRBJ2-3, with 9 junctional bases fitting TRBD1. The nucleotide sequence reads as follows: TGTGCCAGCGAGTCGAGGGGGACAGGGAGCACAGATACGCAGTATTTT. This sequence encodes CASESRGTGSTDTQYF.